The next 26 T cell receptor beta chains were all read from a single sample in a study of T-cell memory formation after mild COVID-19. TCRdb re-called the 5' RACE reads with MiXCR, one entry per CDR3 protein. Of about 540,000 distinct CDR3 sequences in the sample, roughly 22% were seen once. The sequenced material came from PBMCs or a T cell subset sorted from them (not recorded which). The receptors shown here come from an adult woman who had mild COVID-19 (a few samples of this study predate the infection). Cell type and time point are not known.

The chain joins TRBV14 to TRBJ2-1; 13 nucleotides agree with TRBD2. In germline, CDR1 is SGHDN, CDR2 FVKESK. The V segment lost 2 bases and the J segment 10 bases; nucleotides outside the gene matches: 5. This CDR3 region has 15 residues. DNA for the CDR3: TGTGCCAGCAGCCAACGACTAGCGGGAGGTGGCGAGCAGTTCTTC. This gives the protein CASSQRLAGGGEQFF.

This clonotype was seen only a few times. The J gene is TRBJ1-6, the V gene TRBV3-1, with D possibly being TRBD1 (6 bases). The CDR3 has 15 residues. CDR1 and CDR2 from the germline V gene are LGHDT and YNNKEL (reference sequence). V was shortened by 2 bases and J by 6 bases, with 11 bases between the two germline ends. As DNA, the CDR3 is TGTGCCAGCAGCCAACGACAGGCCCTTAATTCACCCCTCCACTTT. Translation gives CASSQRQALNSPLHF.

This clonotype was observed a handful of times. The chain is built from TRBV5-5 and TRBJ2-2; the match to TRBD2 covers 7 bases. Unmatched junction bases numbered 4, after V lost 2 bases and J lost 0 bases. Per the germline V gene, CDR1 is SGHKS and CDR2 is YYEKEE (reference sequence). The CDR3 covers 16 residues. The CDR3 spells CASSLRGETNTGELFF. The CDR3, as DNA: TGTGCCAGCAGCTTACGGGGGGAAACGAACACCGGGGAGCTGTTTTTT.

This chain uses TRBV18 with TRBJ2-7, with no clear D. The CDR3 loop spans 13 amino acids. Germline lookup yields CDR1 KGHSH and CDR2 LQKENI. Trimming cost V 2 bases and J 5 bases, with 10 bases left between them. DNA of the CDR3: TGTGCCAGCTCACCATCCACCTTCCACGAGCAGTACTTC. This gives the protein CASSPSTFHEQYF. Full variable domain (remainder filled in from reference TRBV18 and TRBJ2-7): NAGVMQNPRHLVRRRGQEARLRCSPMKGHSHVYWYRQLPEEGLKFMVYLQKENIIDESGMPKERFSAEFPKEGPSILRIQQVVRGDSAAYFCASSPSTFHEQYFGPGTRLTVT.

A few counts support this clonotype. The CDR3 nucleotides are TGTGCCAGCAGCTCGATCATGACTAGCGGGGCTTCCTACGAGCAGTACTTC. Protein: CASSSIMTSGASYEQYF. The rearrangement links TRBV5-6 to TRBJ2-7, with TRBD2 matching over 11 bases. The CDR3 runs 17 residues. V trimming: 3 bases; J trimming: 1 base; junction bases outside the gene matches: 9. Looked up from germline, CDR1 is SGHDT and CDR2 is YYEEEE.

The V call is TRBV24-1, the J call TRBJ1-4; the D is unclear. The V end lost 4 bases, the J end lost 8 bases, and 10 bases lay between the germline ends. This CDR3 has 13 amino acids. Germline-derived CDR1 and CDR2 are KGHDR and SFDVKD. For the CDR3, the DNA is TGTGCCACCAGTGACAGCCTGTTCGAAAAACTGTTTTTT. This encodes CATSDSLFEKLFF.

The J gene is TRBJ2-1, the V gene TRBV5-1; D may correspond to TRBD1 or TRBD2 (5 bases each). The length of the CDR3 is 13 residues. The V end lost 4 bases, the J end lost 15 bases, and 20 bases lay between the germline ends. The V gene's germline CDR1 is SGHRS and CDR2 YFSETQ. The CDR3 protein is CASSVGDHPAGFF. The DNA of the CDR3 is TGCGCCAGCAGCGTCGGGGACCACCCGGCTGGGTTCTTC.

The V call is TRBV6-1, the J call TRBJ2-1; TRBD1 is a possible D gene (6 bases). V lost 0 bases, J lost 4 bases, and 19 bases lay in between. The CDR3 is 18 amino acids. From germline, CDR1 is MNHNS and CDR2 SASEGT. The CDR3 DNA sequence: TGTGCCAGCAGTGAAGCTCCGACAGGCAGTAGCGTGTACAATGAGCAGTTCTTC. This gives the protein CASSEAPTGSSVYNEQFF.

This sequence joins TRBV18 and TRBJ2-1; the match to TRBD1 covers 9 bases. Germline V CDR1 and CDR2: KGHSH, LQKENI. The CDR3 runs to 17 residues. With V trimmed by 3 bases and J by 7 bases, 13 bases remained unmatched. The CDR3 reads CASSPSTGTGRVNEQFF. CDR3 sequence (DNA): TGTGCCAGCTCACCGTCCACCGGGACAGGGCGTGTAAATGAGCAGTTCTTC.

This chain links TRBV18 with TRBJ1-1; no reliable D call. Germline CDR1 and CDR2: KGHSH and LQKENI. The CDR3 extends over 12 amino acids. V shed 3 bases and J shed 6 bases, with 8 bases lying between them. The CDR3 coding sequence is TGTGCCAGCTCACCCCTAACACCTGAAGCTTTCTTT. Its translation is CASSPLTPEAFF.

The J gene is TRBJ1-1, the V gene TRBV29-1, with a possible D match to TRBD1 (5 bases). Germline assignment: CDR1 SQVTM and CDR2 ANQGSEA. The germline V and J ends were trimmed by 6 bases and 1 base, with 12 bases remaining between them. The CDR3 is 13 amino acids. CDR3 in amino acids: CSVTLTGNTEAFF. Written as DNA, the CDR3 is TGCAGCGTCACCCTAACAGGGAACACTGAAGCTTTCTTT.

The chain recombines TRBV4-3 with TRBJ2-7; TRBD1 might be the D (6 bases). Germline loops: CDR1 LGHNA, CDR2 YSLEER. V lost 0 bases to trimming and J lost 1 base, with 19 bases between them. The length of the CDR3 is 18 residues. The chain's CDR3 is CASSQDANVDRGSYEQYF. CDR3 nucleotide sequence: TGCGCCAGCAGCCAAGATGCGAATGTGGACAGAGGGTCCTACGAGCAGTACTTC.

The table lists this clonotype with a few counts. The chain recombines TRBV12-5 with TRBJ2-7, with TRBD2 matching 8 bases. Germline CDR1 reads LGHNT; CDR2 reads FRNRAP. Trimming at V came to 5 bases and at J to 2 bases, leaving 14 bases not matched to a gene. This CDR3 has 17 residues. CDR3 amino acids: CASGPKIWGLEPYEQYF. The CDR3 DNA reads TGTGCTAGTGGTCCCAAGATCTGGGGACTAGAACCCTACGAGCAGTACTTC.

The gene calls are TRBV5-1 and TRBJ1-2, with TRBD1 matching 11 bases. Losses at the gene ends were 5 bases for V and 6 bases for J; bases not matched to a gene: 6. The CDR3 length is 14 residues. The germline CDR1 and CDR2 sequences are SGHRS and YFSETQ. In nucleotides, the CDR3 is TGCGCCAGCAGTAAAGGACAGGGGGCCCATGGCTACACCTTC. Amino acid sequence: CASSKGQGAHGYTF. Using reference TRBV5-1 and TRBJ1-2 for the parts outside the CDR3, the full variable domain is KAGVTQTPRYLIKTRGQQVTLSCSPISGHRSVSWYQQTPGQGLQFLFEYFSETQRNKGNFPGRFSGRQFSNSRSEMNVSTLELGDSALYLCASSKGQGAHGYTFGSGTRLTVV.

The chain employs TRBV3-1 and TRBJ2-1; D is unclear. From germline, CDR1 is LGHDT and CDR2 YNNKEL (reference sequence). The CDR3 loop spans 14 amino acids. V was clipped by 0 bases and J by 9 bases, with 12 bases between them. The CDR3 region is CASSQDSSLSEQFF. DNA of the CDR3: TGTGCCAGCAGCCAAGATAGTAGCCTCAGTGAGCAGTTCTTC.

The chain uses TRBV12-3 or TRBV12-4 and TRBJ2-3, with unresolved D. This CDR3 has 12 residues. The V and J ends lost 5 bases and 4 bases respectively, with 7 bases between them. CDR3 residues: CASSGLSDTQYF. CDR3 bases: TGTGCCAGCAGTGGTTTATCAGATACGCAGTATTTT.

The V gene is TRBV29-1, the J gene TRBJ1-1; maybe TRBD1 (6 bases). The V end lost 5 bases, the J end lost 0 bases, and 10 bases lay between the germline ends. The germline V gene encodes CDR1 SQVTM and CDR2 ANQGSEA. The CDR3 totals 13 residues. CDR3: CSVRDTLNTEAFF. CDR3 in DNA: TGCAGCGTTCGGGACACATTGAACACTGAAGCTTTCTTT.

The V and J genes are TRBV6-6 and TRBJ2-7, with 8 bases that match TRBD1. Per germline, CDR1 MNHNY and CDR2 SVGAGI (reference sequence). The V segment lost 6 bases and the J segment 5 bases; nucleotides outside the gene matches: 6. This CDR3 has 13 amino acids. As DNA, the CDR3 is TGTGCCAGCAGCTGGACAGGGACCCACGAGCAGTACTTC. This sequence encodes CASSWTGTHEQYF.

The V and J genes are TRBV20-1 and TRBJ2-5, with 8 nucleotides matching TRBD1. The CDR3 spans 18 residues. V lost 5 bases to trimming and J lost 1 base; unmatched junction nucleotides: 18. Looked up from germline, CDR1 is DFQATT and CDR2 is SNEGSKA (reference sequence). CDR3 nucleotide sequence: TGCAGTGCTTCAGGGGGACCAGGACAGGGATCCCTCCAAGAGACCCAGTACTTC. Translation gives CSASGGPGQGSLQETQYF.

The rearrangement joins TRBV18 to TRBJ2-3; 7 positions agree with TRBD2. CDR3 length: 17 residues. Germline V gene data show CDR1 as KGHSH and CDR2 as LQKENI. Unmatched junction bases numbered 7, after V lost 0 bases and J lost 1 base. Here the CDR3 reads CASSPPGSSGGTDTQYF. The DNA of the CDR3 is TGTGCCAGCTCACCACCCGGCTCCAGCGGGGGCACAGATACGCAGTATTTT.

The sample holds a few counts of this clonotype. This chain joins TRBV12-3 or TRBV12-4 and TRBJ2-1; 13 nucleotides agree with TRBD2. The CDR3 has 16 amino acids. V was pared by 5 bases and J by 8 bases, with 9 bases of the junction left unmatched. CDR3 protein: CASSPGLAGRPYEQFF. The CDR3 coding sequence is TGTGCCAGCAGTCCGGGACTAGCGGGACGGCCCTATGAGCAGTTCTTC.

The chain carries TRBV24-1 and TRBJ2-6; TRBD1 matches at 8 bases. The CDR3 has 17 amino acids. CDR1 KGHDR and CDR2 SFDVKD come from the germline V gene. The ends lost 4 bases at V and 4 bases at J; junction bases unmatched: 8. Here the CDR3 reads CATSETTGAAGANVLTF. The DNA of the CDR3 is TGTGCCACCAGTGAAACGACAGGGGCTGCGGGGGCCAACGTCCTGACTTTC.

The CDR3 loop is CASSQSTLNPLHF. In nucleotides, the CDR3 is TGCGCCAGCAGTCAATCGACCTTAAATCCACTCCACTTT. The chain has TRBV23-1 and TRBJ1-6; no clear D gene. TRBV23-1 is given ORF status, its function remaining uncertain. V lost 0 bases, J lost 16 bases, and 13 bases lay in between. The CDR3 covers 13 residues.

This clonotype has just a few counts. The chain links TRBV6-2 or TRBV6-3 to TRBJ2-1; TRBD2 matches 14 bases. V shed 4 bases and J 7 bases; nucleotides not matched to a gene: 9. This CDR3 is 17 amino acids long. The germline V gene has CDR1 MNHEY and CDR2 SVGEGT. The CDR3 nucleotides read TGTGCCAGCAGTTTGACTAGCGGGAGGGCCCGGGGTAATGAGCAGTTCTTC. Translated, it gives CASSLTSGRARGNEQFF.

This clonotype was found a few times. CDR3 in DNA: TGCAGTGCTTGGACTAGCGGGAGTACTGAGCAGTTCTTC. Translating it yields CSAWTSGSTEQFF. The rearrangement uses TRBV20-1 and TRBJ2-1, with 13 bases aligning to TRBD2. The trim removed 5 bases at V and 9 bases at J, leaving 4 bases unmatched. This CDR3 has 13 residues. Germline V gene data show CDR1 as DFQATT and CDR2 as SNEGSKA (reference sequence).

This clonotype showed up just a few times. The chain combines TRBV7-2 with TRBJ2-7, with 7 bases lining up with TRBD2. J was trimmed by 4 bases and V by 2 bases; bases with no gene match: 8. This CDR3 has 15 amino acids. Germline values: CDR1 SGHTA, CDR2 FQGNSA. The DNA for the CDR3 is TGTGCCAGCAGCTTACCCCTGCGGGAGCTATACGAGCAGTACTTC. The encoded protein is CASSLPLRELYEQYF. Full variable domain (remainder filled in from reference TRBV7-2 and TRBJ2-7): GAGVSQSPSNKVTEKGKDVELRCDPISGHTALYWYRQSLGQGLEFLIYFQGNSAPDKSGLPSDRFSAERTGGSVSTLTIQRTQQEDSAVYLCASSLPLRELYEQYFGPGTRLTVT.